These 17 T cell receptor beta chains originate from one sample sequenced in a study of Ad26.COV2.S vaccination and SARS-CoV-2 variants. Described treatment: roughly 20 received Ad26.COV2.S at low or high dose, single or two shots; about 5 received placebo; per-sample allocation not given. Sampling was performed 63 days after the first vaccine or placebo injection. TCRdb's table, derived via immunoSEQ multiplex PCR, lists solely in-frame clones and lacks some. This table has 350,000 to 500,000 clones, less than 95% appearing once. The sequences come from peripheral blood, collected in a trial of Ad26.COV2.S vaccine versus placebo. The origin of the receptors is a person between 18 and 60 years old who received the Ad26.COV2.S COVID-19 vaccine or a placebo.

The chain is built from TRBV30 and TRBJ1-2; 8 nucleotides agree with TRBD1. V lost 3 bases, J lost 4 bases, and 7 bases stayed unmatched. The CDR3 spans 14 residues. The germline CDR1 and CDR2 sequences are GTSNPN and SVGIG (reference sequence). CDR3: CAWSPGQGLYGYTF. CDR3 DNA: TGTGCCTGGAGCCCCGGACAGGGTCTCTATGGCTACACCTTC.

The rearrangement joins TRBV2 to TRBJ2-7; 8 bases align to TRBD1. V shed 8 bases, J shed 5 bases, and the junction held 8 bases outside the gene matches. CDR3 length: 13 residues. Germline CDR1 reads SNHLY; CDR2 reads FYNNEI. CDR3 residues: CASSQGAFNEQYF. In DNA, the CDR3 is TGTGCCAGCTCCCAGGGGGCTTTTAACGAGCAGTACTTC.

The chain carries TRBV10-3 and TRBJ2-1; 12 nucleotides match TRBD2. V gave up 10 bases and J gave up 5 bases; unmatched junction bases: 3. The CDR3 loop spans 13 amino acids. Germline values: CDR1 ENHRY, CDR2 SYGVKD. CDR3 region: CATRTSGDNEQFF. In nucleotides, the CDR3 is TGTGCCACCCGGACTAGCGGGGACAATGAGCAGTTCTTC.

The chain employs TRBV6-6 and TRBJ2-7; a weak D match, TRBD1 (6 bases). Trimming took 7 bases from V and 4 from J, leaving 14 bases between them. The CDR3 is 13 amino acids. The germline V gene has CDR1 MNHNY and CDR2 SVGAGI (reference sequence). CDR3 in amino acids: CASKARGGYEQYF. Here the CDR3 DNA reads TGTGCCAGCAAGGCCAGGGGTGGGTACGAGCAGTACTTC.

This sequence joins TRBV15 and TRBJ1-2; D unresolved. This CDR3 region has 13 residues. Germline loops: CDR1 LNHNV, CDR2 YYDKDF (reference sequence). The V gene lost 1 base and the J gene lost 4 bases, with 7 bases spanning the gap. The CDR3 bases are TGTGCCACCAGCAGAGGAGAGATCTATGGCTACACCTTC. This translates into CATSRGEIYGYTF.

The gene calls are TRBV7-9 and TRBJ2-1, with a possible D match to TRBD2 (5 bases). Germline-derived CDR1 and CDR2 are SEHNR and FQNEAQ (reference sequence). Trimming removed 6 bases from V and 8 bases from J, with 17 bases in between. The CDR3 totals 14 residues. The CDR3 coding sequence is TGTGCCAGCAGGTGGACGGGGTCGTCAGATGAGCAGTTCTTC. This sequence encodes CASRWTGSSDEQFF.

CDR3 sequence (DNA): TGTGCCAGCGCTTCGTCCGGGTCTGCCGGGTACGAGCAGTACTTC. It encodes CASASSGSAGYEQYF. The V call is TRBV6-5, the J call TRBJ2-7, with D uncertain. This CDR3 spans 15 amino acids. CDR1 is MNHEY and CDR2 is SVGAGI in the germline V gene. Trimming removed 8 bases at V and 4 bases at J, with 21 bases between.

The V gene is TRBV9, the J gene TRBJ1-6, with TRBD1 matching 9 bases. The CDR3 consists of 15 residues. V lost 3 bases and J lost 7; bases outside the gene matches: 5. Germline V gene sequence: CDR1 SGDLS, CDR2 YYNGEE. The CDR3 nucleotides read TGTGCCAGCAGCGAGGGGACAGGGAAGAATTCACCCCTCCACTTT. It translates to CASSEGTGKNSPLHF.

The chain uses TRBV9 and TRBJ1-1; D call uncertain. The CDR3 spans 14 residues. V was pared by 3 bases and J by 0 bases, with 9 bases between. Germline values: CDR1 SGDLS, CDR2 YYNGEE. The CDR3 loop is CASSASSMNTEAFF. The CDR3 DNA sequence: TGTGCCAGCAGCGCATCGTCAATGAACACTGAAGCTTTCTTT. Filled out from reference TRBV9 and TRBJ1-1, the complete variable domain reads DSGVTQTPKHLITATGQRVTLRCSPRSGDLSVYWYQQSLDQGLQFLIQYYNGEERAKGNILERFSAQQFPDLHSELNLSSLELGDSALYFCASSASSMNTEAFFGQGTRLTVV.

The genes are TRBV18 and TRBJ1-2, with TRBD1 identical over 9 bases. With 7 bases clipped from V and 4 bases from J, the junction kept 10 bases outside the gene matches. Germline lookup yields CDR1 KGHSH and CDR2 LQKENI. The CDR3 is 15 amino acids. CDR3 DNA sequence: TGTGCCAGCTTCGGACAGGGGACCGGTCCCTATGGCTACACCTTC. The encoded protein is CASFGQGTGPYGYTF.

The chain uses TRBV6-5 and TRBJ1-2; D gene unclear. The CDR3 is made up of 13 amino acids. V lost 7 bases and J lost 7, with 16 bases in between. The germline gives CDR1 MNHEY, CDR2 SVGAGI. CDR3 nucleotide sequence: TGTGCCAGCATCCAAGCCCCATACTCTGGCTACACCTTC. Its protein product is CASIQAPYSGYTF.

V and J are TRBV7-8 and TRBJ2-7, with 12 bases aligning to TRBD2. The CDR3 spans 18 residues. Germline V gives CDR1 SGHVS, CDR2 FQNEAQ. V lost 6 bases to trimming and J lost 2 bases; unmatched junction nucleotides: 14. The CDR3 region has the DNA TGTGCCAGCAGAGTCCGTAAGACTAGCGGGAGAAGGACCTACGAGCAGTACTTC. Translation: CASRVRKTSGRRTYEQYF. The entire variable domain, with the rest obtained from reference TRBV7-8 and TRBJ2-7, is as follows: GAGVSQSPRYKVAKRGQDVALRCDPISGHVSLFWYQQALGQGPEFLTYFQNEAQLDKSGLPSDRFFAERPEGSVSTLKIQRTQQEDSAVYLCASRVRKTSGRRTYEQYFGPGTRLTVT.

The chain couples TRBV5-8 to TRBJ2-1; 10 bases fit TRBD2. The CDR3 runs 15 residues. Per the germline V gene, CDR1 is SGHTS and CDR2 is YDEGEE. Trimming removed 1 base from V and 7 bases from J; junction bases left unmatched: 5. CDR3 nucleotides: TGTGCCAGCAGCTTGCTAGCGGGAGAGGTTAATGAGCAGTTCTTC. It encodes CASSLLAGEVNEQFF.

The chain employs TRBV14 and TRBJ1-1; D not resolved. V dropped 3 bases and J dropped 4 bases, with 9 bases sitting between them. This CDR3 comprises 13 residues. The germline gives CDR1 SGHDN, CDR2 FVKESK. CDR3 DNA sequence: TGTGCCAGCAGCCAGGGAACTACCACTGAAGCTTTCTTT. Its protein is CASSQGTTTEAFF.

The J gene is TRBJ1-6, the V gene TRBV7-6, with 11 bases aligning to TRBD1. The ends lost 3 bases at V and 5 bases at J; junction bases unmatched: 6. CDR3 size: 17 residues. Germline V gene lookup returns CDR1 SGHVS and CDR2 FNYEAQ. The chain's CDR3 is CASSLGTGGPDNSPLHF. For the CDR3, the DNA is TGTGCCAGCAGCTTGGGGACAGGGGGTCCGGATAATTCACCCCTCCACTTT.

This clone was seen a single time. The rearrangement uses TRBV5-6 and TRBJ2-3; 8 bases match TRBD2. V trimming: 4 bases; J trimming: 0 bases; junction bases outside the gene matches: 4. Germline V CDR1 and CDR2: SGHDT, YYEEEE. The CDR3 contains 15 residues. The CDR3 protein is CASSEIAGSTDTQYF. DNA for the CDR3: TGTGCCAGCAGCGAAATAGCGGGAAGCACAGATACGCAGTATTTT.

This chain connects TRBV28 to TRBJ2-4; D possibly corresponds to TRBD2 (5 bases). The V gene lost 2 bases and the J gene lost 0 bases, with 11 bases spanning the gap. This CDR3 has 16 residues. Germline assignment: CDR1 MDHEN and CDR2 SYDVKM. Here the CDR3 DNA reads TGTGCCAGCAGTTTAGCCGGGATGATAGCCAAAAACATTCAGTACTTC. This gives the protein CASSLAGMIAKNIQYF.